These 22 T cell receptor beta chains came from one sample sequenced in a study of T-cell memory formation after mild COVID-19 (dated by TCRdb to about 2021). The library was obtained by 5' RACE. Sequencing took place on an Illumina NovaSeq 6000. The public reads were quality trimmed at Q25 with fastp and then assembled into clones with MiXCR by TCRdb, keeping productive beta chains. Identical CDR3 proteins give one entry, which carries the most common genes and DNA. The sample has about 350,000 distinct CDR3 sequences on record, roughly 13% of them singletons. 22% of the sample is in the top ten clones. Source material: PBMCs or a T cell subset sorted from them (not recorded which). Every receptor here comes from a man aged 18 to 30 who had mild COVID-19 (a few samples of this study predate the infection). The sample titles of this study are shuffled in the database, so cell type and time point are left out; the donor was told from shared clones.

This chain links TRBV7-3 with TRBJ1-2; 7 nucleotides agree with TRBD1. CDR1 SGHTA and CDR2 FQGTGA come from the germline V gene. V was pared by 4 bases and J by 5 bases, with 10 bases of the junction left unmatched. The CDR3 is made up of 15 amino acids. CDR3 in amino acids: CASSSRTGPGYGYTF. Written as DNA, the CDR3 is TGTGCCAGCAGCTCCAGGACAGGACCCGGTTATGGCTACACCTTC.

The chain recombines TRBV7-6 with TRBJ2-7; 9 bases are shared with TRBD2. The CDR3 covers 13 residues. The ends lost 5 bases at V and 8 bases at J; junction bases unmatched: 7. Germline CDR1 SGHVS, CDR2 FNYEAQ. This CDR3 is CASSPPGTSKQYF. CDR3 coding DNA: TGTGCCAGCAGCCCTCCCGGGACTAGCAAGCAGTACTTC.

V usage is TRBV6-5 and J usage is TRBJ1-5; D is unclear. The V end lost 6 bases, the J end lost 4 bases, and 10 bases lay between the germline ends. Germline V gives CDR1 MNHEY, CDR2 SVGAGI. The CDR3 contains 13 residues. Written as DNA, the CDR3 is TGTGCCAGCAGACTAGCGGGGAATCAGCCCCAGCATTTT. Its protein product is CASRLAGNQPQHF.

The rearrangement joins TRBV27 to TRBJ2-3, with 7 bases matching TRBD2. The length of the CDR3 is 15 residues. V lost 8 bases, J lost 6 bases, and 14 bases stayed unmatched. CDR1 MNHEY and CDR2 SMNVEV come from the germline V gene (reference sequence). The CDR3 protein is CASGVGTTFTDTQYF. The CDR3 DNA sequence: TGTGCCAGCGGCGTCGGGACTACCTTTACCGATACGCAGTATTTT.

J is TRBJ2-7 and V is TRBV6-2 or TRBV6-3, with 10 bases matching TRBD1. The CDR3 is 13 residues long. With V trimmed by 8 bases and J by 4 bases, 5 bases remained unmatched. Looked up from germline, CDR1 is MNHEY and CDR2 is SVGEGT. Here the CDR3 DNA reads TGTGCCAGCCGGTGGACAGGGGGTTACGAGCAGTACGTC. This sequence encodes CASRWTGGYEQYV.

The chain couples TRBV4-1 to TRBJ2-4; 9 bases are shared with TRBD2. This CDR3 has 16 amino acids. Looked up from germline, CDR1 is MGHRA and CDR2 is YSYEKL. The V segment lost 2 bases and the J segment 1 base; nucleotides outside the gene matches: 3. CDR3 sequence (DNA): TGCGCCAGCAGCCAACCGCTAGCGGGGGCCAAAAACATTCAGTACTTC. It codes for CASSQPLAGAKNIQYF.

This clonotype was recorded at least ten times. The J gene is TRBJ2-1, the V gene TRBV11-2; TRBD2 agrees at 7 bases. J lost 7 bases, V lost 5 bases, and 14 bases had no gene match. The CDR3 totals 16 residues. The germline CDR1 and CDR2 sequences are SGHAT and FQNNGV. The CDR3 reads CASSRPSSGLSNEQFF. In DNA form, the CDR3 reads TGTGCCAGCAGCCGTCCCTCTAGCGGATTAAGTAATGAGCAGTTCTTC.

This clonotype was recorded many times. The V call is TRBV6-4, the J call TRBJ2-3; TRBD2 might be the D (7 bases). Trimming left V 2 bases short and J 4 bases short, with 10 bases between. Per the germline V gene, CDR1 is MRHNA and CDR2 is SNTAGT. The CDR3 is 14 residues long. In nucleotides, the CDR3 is TGTGCCAGCAGTGACGGGGGGGCCTCAGATACGCAGTATTTT. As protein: CASSDGGASDTQYF.

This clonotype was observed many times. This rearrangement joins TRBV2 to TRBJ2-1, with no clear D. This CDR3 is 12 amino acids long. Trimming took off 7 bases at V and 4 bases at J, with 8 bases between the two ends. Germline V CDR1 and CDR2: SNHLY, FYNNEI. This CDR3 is CASIEIYNEQFF. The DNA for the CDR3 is TGTGCCAGCATTGAGATTTACAATGAGCAGTTCTTC.

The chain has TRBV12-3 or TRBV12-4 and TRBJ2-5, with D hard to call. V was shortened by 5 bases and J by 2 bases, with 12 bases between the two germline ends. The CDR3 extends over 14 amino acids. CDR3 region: CASSPRLRQETQYF. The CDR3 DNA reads TGTGCCAGCAGTCCTAGGCTCAGGCAAGAGACCCAGTACTTC.

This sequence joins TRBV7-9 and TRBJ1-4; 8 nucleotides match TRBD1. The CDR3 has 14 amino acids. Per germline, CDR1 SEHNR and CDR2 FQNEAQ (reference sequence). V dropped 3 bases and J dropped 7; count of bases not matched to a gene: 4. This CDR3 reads CASSFRGPGEKLFF. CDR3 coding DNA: TGTGCCAGCAGCTTCAGGGGGCCGGGTGAAAAACTGTTTTTT.

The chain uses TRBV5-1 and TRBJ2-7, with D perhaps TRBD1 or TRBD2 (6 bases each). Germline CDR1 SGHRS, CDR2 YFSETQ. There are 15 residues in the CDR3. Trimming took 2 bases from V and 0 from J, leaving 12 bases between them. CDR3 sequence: CASSFSGAISYEQYF. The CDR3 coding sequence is TGCGCCAGCAGCTTCTCGGGGGCCATCTCCTACGAGCAGTACTTC.

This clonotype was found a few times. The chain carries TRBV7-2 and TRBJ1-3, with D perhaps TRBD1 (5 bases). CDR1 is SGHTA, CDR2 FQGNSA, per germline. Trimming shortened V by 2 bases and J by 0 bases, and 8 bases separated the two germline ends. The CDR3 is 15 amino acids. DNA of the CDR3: TGTGCCAGCAGCTTACAGCAGGGCTCTGGAAACACCATATATTTT. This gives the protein CASSLQQGSGNTIYF.

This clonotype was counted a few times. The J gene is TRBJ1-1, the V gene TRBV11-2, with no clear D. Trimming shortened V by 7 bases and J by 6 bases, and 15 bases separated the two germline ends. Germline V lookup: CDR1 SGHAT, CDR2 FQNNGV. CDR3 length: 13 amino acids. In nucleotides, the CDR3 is TGTGCCAGCAAAGGATATGCCCGGCCTGAAGCTTTCTTT. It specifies CASKGYARPEAFF. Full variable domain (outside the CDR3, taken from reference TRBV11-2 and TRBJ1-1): EAGVAQSPRYKIIEKRQSVAFWCNPISGHATLYWYQQILGQGPKLLIQFQNNGVVDDSQLPKDRFSAERLKGVDSTLKIQPAKLEDSAVYLCASKGYARPEAFFGQGTRLTVV.

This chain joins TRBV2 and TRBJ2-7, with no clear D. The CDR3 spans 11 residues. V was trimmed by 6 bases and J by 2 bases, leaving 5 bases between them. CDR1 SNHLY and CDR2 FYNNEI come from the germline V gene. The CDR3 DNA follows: TGTGCCAGCAGGTCAACCTACGAGCAGTACGTC. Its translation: CASRSTYEQYV.

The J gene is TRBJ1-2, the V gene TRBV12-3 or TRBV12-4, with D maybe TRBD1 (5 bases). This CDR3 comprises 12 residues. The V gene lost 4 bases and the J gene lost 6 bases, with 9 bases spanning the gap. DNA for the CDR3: TGTGCCAGCAGTTCTTGGGGGAATGGCTACACCTTC. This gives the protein CASSSWGNGYTF.

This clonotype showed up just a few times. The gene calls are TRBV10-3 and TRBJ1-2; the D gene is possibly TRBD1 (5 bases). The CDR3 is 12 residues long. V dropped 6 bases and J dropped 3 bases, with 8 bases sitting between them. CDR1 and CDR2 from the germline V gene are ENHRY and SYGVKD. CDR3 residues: CAIRLGDYGYTF. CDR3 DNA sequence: TGTGCCATCAGGTTGGGGGACTATGGCTACACCTTC.

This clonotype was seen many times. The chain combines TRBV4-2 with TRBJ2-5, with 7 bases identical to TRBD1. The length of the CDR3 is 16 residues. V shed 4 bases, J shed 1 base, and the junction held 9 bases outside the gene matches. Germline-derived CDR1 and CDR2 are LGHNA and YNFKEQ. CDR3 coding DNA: TGTGCCAGCAGCCCGATCCACGGACAGGCCCAAGAGACCCAGTACTTC. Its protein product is CASSPIHGQAQETQYF.

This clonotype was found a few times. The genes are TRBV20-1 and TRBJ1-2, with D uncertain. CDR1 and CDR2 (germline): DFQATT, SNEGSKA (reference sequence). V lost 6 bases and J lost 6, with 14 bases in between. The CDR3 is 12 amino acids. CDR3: CSAYIRLDGYTF. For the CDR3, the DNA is TGCAGTGCATACATCCGATTAGATGGCTACACCTTC.

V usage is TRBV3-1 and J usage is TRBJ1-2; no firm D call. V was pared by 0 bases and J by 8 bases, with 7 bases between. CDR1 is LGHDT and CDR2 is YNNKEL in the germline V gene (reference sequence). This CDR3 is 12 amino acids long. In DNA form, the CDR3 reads TGTGCCAGCAGCCAAGACGGACGAGGCTACACCTTC. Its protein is CASSQDGRGYTF. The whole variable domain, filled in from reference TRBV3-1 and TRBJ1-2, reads DTAVSQTPKYLVTQMGNDKSIKCEQNLGHDTMYWYKQDSKKFLKIMFSYNNKELIINETVPNRFSPKSPDKAHLNLHINSLELGDSAVYFCASSQDGRGYTFGSGTRLTVV.

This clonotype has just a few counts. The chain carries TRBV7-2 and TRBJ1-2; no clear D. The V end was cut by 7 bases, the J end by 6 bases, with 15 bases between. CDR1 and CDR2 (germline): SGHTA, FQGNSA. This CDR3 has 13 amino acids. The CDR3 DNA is TGTGCCAGCACTAGACCCAGGAGACATGGCTACACCTTC. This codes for CASTRPRRHGYTF.

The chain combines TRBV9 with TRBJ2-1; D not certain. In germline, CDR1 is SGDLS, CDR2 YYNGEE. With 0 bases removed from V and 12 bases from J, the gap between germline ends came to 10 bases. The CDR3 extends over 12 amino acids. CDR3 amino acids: CASSVVGPPQFF. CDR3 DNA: TGTGCCAGCAGCGTAGTCGGACCCCCGCAGTTCTTC. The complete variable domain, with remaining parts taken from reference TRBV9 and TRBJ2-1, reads DSGVTQTPKHLITATGQRVTLRCSPRSGDLSVYWYQQSLDQGLQFLIQYYNGEERAKGNILERFSAQQFPDLHSELNLSSLELGDSALYFCASSVVGPPQFFGPGTRLTVL.